The 6 T cell receptor beta chains given below trace back to one sample, sequenced in a study of blood T cell repertoires in COVID-19. Profiling relied on immunoSEQ multiplex PCR, and the TCRdb table lists in-frame clones only, not all of them. Of about 90,000 clones in the sample, 70% to 85% were seen once. The source material was peripheral blood. Receptors originate from a man aged 65 to 85 with acute or convalescent COVID-19.

This clone has a handful of counts. V gene TRBV29-1 combines with J gene TRBJ1-2; D remains ambiguous. The germline V gene encodes CDR1 SQVTM and CDR2 ANQGSEA. The CDR3 length is 12 residues. The V end was cut by 3 bases, the J end by 1 base, with 6 bases between. The CDR3 DNA sequence: TGCAGCGTTGACAGGAATAACTATGGCTACACCTTC. Protein: CSVDRNNYGYTF.

This clone came up a few times. This chain links TRBV19 with TRBJ2-2, with 11 bases lining up with TRBD1. The ends lost 5 bases at V and 4 bases at J; junction bases unmatched: 6. The length of the CDR3 is 16 residues. The V gene's germline CDR1 is LNHDA and CDR2 SQIVND (reference sequence). CDR3 nucleotides: TGTGCCAGTAGTGTTGGACAGGGGGCTGTCACCGGGGAGCTGTTTTTT. Amino acids: CASSVGQGAVTGELFF. The full variable domain, completed using reference TRBV19 and TRBJ2-2, is DGGITQSPKYLFRKEGQNVTLSCEQNLNHDAMYWYRQDPGQGLRLIYYSQIVNDFQKGDIAEGYSVSREKKESFPLTVTSAQKNPTAFYLCASSVGQGAVTGELFFGEGSRLTVL.

This chain uses TRBV6-1 with TRBJ1-1; 10 bases align to TRBD1. Trimming removed 4 bases from V and 5 bases from J; junction bases left unmatched: 13. This CDR3 is built from 17 residues. The germline V gene has CDR1 MNHNS and CDR2 SASEGT. The CDR3 coding sequence is TGTGCCAGCAGTGGAGTCCCGGGACAGGGGTTAGGGACTGAAGCTTTCTTT. The encoded protein is CASSGVPGQGLGTEAFF.

This chain links TRBV5-1 with TRBJ2-1; TRBD2 matches 9 bases. Trimming at V came to 0 bases and at J to 3 bases, leaving 16 bases not matched to a gene. There are 20 residues in the CDR3. Germline V lookup: CDR1 SGHRS, CDR2 YFSETQ. The CDR3: CASSLADARTSGRFYNEQFF. The CDR3 nucleotides are TGCGCCAGCAGCTTGGCGGACGCGAGAACTAGCGGGCGATTCTACAATGAGCAGTTCTTC.

This chain connects TRBV5-1 to TRBJ1-2, with 9 bases fitting TRBD1. V lost 3 bases, J lost 5 bases, and 8 bases stayed unmatched. The CDR3 contains 15 residues. Germline CDR1 and CDR2: SGHRS and YFSETQ. CDR3 nucleotides: TGCGCCAGCAGCTCTCTACAGGGGGCGAGGTATGGCTACACCTTC. It is translated as CASSSLQGARYGYTF. Full variable domain (remainder filled in from reference TRBV5-1 and TRBJ1-2): KAGVTQTPRYLIKTRGQQVTLSCSPISGHRSVSWYQQTPGQGLQFLFEYFSETQRNKGNFPGRFSGRQFSNSRSEMNVSTLELGDSALYLCASSSLQGARYGYTFGSGTRLTVV.

CDR3 region: CASSLADRGYGYTF. CDR3 bases: TGTGCCAGCAGCTTAGCGGATCGGGGCTATGGCTACACCTTC. V usage is TRBV7-8 and J usage is TRBJ1-2; D is unclear. The CDR3 is 14 residues long. V was clipped by 0 bases and J by 4 bases, with 9 bases between them. The germline CDR1 and CDR2 sequences are SGHVS and FQNEAQ.